Listed here is a single T cell receptor beta chain. Study processing details: Reference gene primer amplification yielded estimated nucleated cell counts. Only in-frame clones appear in the TCRdb table, and some are missing; sequencing was by immunoSEQ multiplex PCR. V, J and clone size reflect that table, while D and trimming were determined from the DNA. The sample contains 350,000 to 550,000 clones, around nine tenths of which appear only once. This entry belongs to a study of blood T cell repertoires in COVID-19. At the level of the study: Specimens from acute and convalescent COVID-19 originated in the United States, Italy and Spain.

Living in roughly 25 US areas, the participants were between roughly 18 and 95 years of age. CDR1 and CDR2 (germline): MNHEY, SMNVEV (reference sequence). The CDR3 consists of 16 residues. With 0 bases removed from V and 2 bases from J, the gap between germline ends came to 11 bases. Material for sequencing was PBMCs or T cells enriched from blood (not recorded which). The clonotype originates from a woman between 18 and 29 years old with acute COVID-19. The rearrangement uses TRBV27 and TRBJ1-5, with D unclear. CDR3 region: CASSLSGGWGNQPQHF. In nucleotides, the CDR3 is TGTGCCAGCAGTTTATCAGGCGGTTGGGGCAATCAGCCCCAGCATTTT.